This is a list of T cell receptor beta chains from one sample in a study of blood T cells in healthy people across ages. TCRdb called the 5' RACE reads again in MiXCR, with one record for every CDR3 protein. The sample carries 800,000 or so distinct CDR3 sequences, 62% recorded once. Material: blood. These receptors all come from a young man in good health. CDR3s include the opening cysteine and the closing phenylalanine or tryptophan. The D gene is left open where the match is weak. Size values are once, few and many counts, or a class for expanded clones, and some rows have none.

>TRBV6-5|TRBJ1-4|.|.|16
TGTGCCAGCAGTTACTCGAGTCGGGTTGCGGGGGAAAAACTGTTTTTT
CASSYSSRVAGEKLFF
>TRBV7-9|TRBJ1-1|.|.|15
TGTGCCAGCAGCCCCGCTGAGGGGTCGAACACTGAAGCTTTCTTT
CASSPAEGSNTEAFF
>TRBV29-1|TRBJ2-3|TRBD2|.|14
TGCAGCGTTGTAGGGACTACTTCCACAGATACGCAGTATTTT
CSVVGTTSTDTQYF
>TRBV4-3|TRBJ2-5|.|few|17
TGCGCCAGCAGCCAAGATACCTGGAGGGGGAAGCGGGAGACCCAGTACTTC
CASSQDTWRGKRETQYF
>TRBV29-1|TRBJ2-1|.|.|14
TGCAGCGCATTTGGAGGGGGGTCCTACAATGAGCAGTTCTTC
CSAFGGGSYNEQFF
>TRBV7-2|TRBJ2-5|TRBD2|.|15
TGTGCCGGAGCAGATGGTTTGGGAGGGATGGGGGAGCAGTACTTC
CAGADGLGGMGEQYF
>TRBV9|TRBJ1-6|.|few|17
TGTGCCAGCAGCTTCTTCCGGGAACCCATCACGGATTCACCCCTCCACTTT
CASSFFREPITDSPLHF
>TRBV27|TRBJ1-1|TRBD1|few|13
TGTGCCAGCAGTTTATCTAGGACAGGGCACGCTTTCTTT
CASSLSRTGHAFF
>TRBV11-2|TRBJ2-5|.|.|17
TGTGCCAGCAGCTTAGGGGAAGGGCGGGTGTACCAAGAGACCCAGTACTTC
CASSLGEGRVYQETQYF
>TRBV29-1|TRBJ1-2|TRBD1|few|15
TGCAGCGTGGCCCTCTCGGGACAGGGCTCAAATGGCTACACCTTC
CSVALSGQGSNGYTF